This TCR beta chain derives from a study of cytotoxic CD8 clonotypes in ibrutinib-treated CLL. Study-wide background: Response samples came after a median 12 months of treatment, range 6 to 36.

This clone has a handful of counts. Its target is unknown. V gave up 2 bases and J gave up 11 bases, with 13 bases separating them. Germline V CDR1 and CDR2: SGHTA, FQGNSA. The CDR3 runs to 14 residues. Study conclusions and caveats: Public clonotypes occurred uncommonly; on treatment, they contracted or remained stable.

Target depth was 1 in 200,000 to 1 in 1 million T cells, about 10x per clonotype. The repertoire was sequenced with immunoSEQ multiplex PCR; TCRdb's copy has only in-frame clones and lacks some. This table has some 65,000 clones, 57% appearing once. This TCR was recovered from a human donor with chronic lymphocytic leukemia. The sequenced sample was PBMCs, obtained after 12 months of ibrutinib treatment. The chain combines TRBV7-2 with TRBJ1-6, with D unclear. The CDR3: CASSLLRQIPPLHF. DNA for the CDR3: TGTGCCAGCAGCTTACTACGCCAGATTCCACCCCTCCACTTT.